One sample yielded the 22 T cell receptor beta chains listed below, sequenced in a study of T cell changes during pregnancy in multiple sclerosis. Sequencing used immunoSEQ multiplex PCR; TCRdb keeps in-frame clones, though not all of them. Found here are around 50,000 clones, around nine tenths of them singletons; the top ten hold about 0.61%. Sequences were derived from CD4+ T cells from peripheral blood mononuclear cells, sampled after pregnancy. Receptors were obtained from a female donor in good health, enrolled as a control in a pregnancy study.

The V call is TRBV10-1, the J call TRBJ1-1, with TRBD1 matching 11 bases. The CDR3 covers 15 residues. After removal of 2 bases from V and 6 bases from J, the junction contained 5 bases not matched to a gene. CDR1 is WNHNN and CDR2 is SYGVQD in the germline V gene (reference sequence). The CDR3 here is CASSESRTGGPEAFF. The CDR3 DNA follows: TGCGCCAGCAGTGAGAGTCGGACAGGGGGCCCTGAAGCTTTCTTT.

The CDR3 loop reads CASSFVQGTMNTEAFF. In DNA form, the CDR3 reads TGTGCCAGCAGTTTCGTCCAGGGAACGATGAACACTGAAGCTTTCTTT. The chain combines TRBV28 with TRBJ1-1; TRBD1 might be the D (5 bases). V was cut by 3 bases and J by 0 bases, with 14 bases left in between. This CDR3 has 16 residues. Per the germline V gene, CDR1 is MDHEN and CDR2 is SYDVKM.

This chain joins TRBV5-1 and TRBJ2-7; TRBD2 aligns across 7 bases. With 1 base clipped from V and 6 bases from J, the junction kept 7 bases outside the gene matches. The CDR3 length is 14 residues. Germline V gives CDR1 SGHRS, CDR2 YFSETQ. The CDR3 nucleotides read TGCGCCAGCAGCTTGATCCCCGGGGAGGGCGAGCAGTACTTC. This encodes CASSLIPGEGEQYF.

The CDR3 DNA follows: TGTGCCAGCCCGGCGGGGGAGCGGTACAATGAGCAGTTCTTC. This translates into CASPAGERYNEQFF. The chain carries TRBV28 and TRBJ2-1; 7 bases agree with TRBD2. This CDR3 spans 14 amino acids. The V and J ends lost 8 bases and 4 bases, in that order; junction bases with no gene match: 8. Germline CDR1 reads MDHEN; CDR2 reads SYDVKM.

This clone occurred a few times. This chain uses TRBV6-1 with TRBJ1-2; TRBD1 might be the D (6 bases). This CDR3 region has 13 residues. Trimming shortened V by 6 bases and J by 8 bases, and 16 bases separated the two germline ends. Germline V lookup: CDR1 MNHNS, CDR2 SASEGT. The CDR3 loop reads CASSLTGMEGYTF. CDR3 bases: TGTGCCAGCAGCCTTACAGGGATGGAAGGCTACACCTTC.

This clone was picked up one time. The J gene is TRBJ2-1, the V gene TRBV10-3; D is perhaps TRBD1 (5 bases). The CDR3 is 13 residues long. Germline-derived CDR1 and CDR2 are ENHRY and SYGVKD. Trimming cost V 3 bases and J 12 bases, with 15 bases left between them. The CDR3 protein is CAISDLSGLGQFF. The CDR3 nucleotides read TGTGCCATCAGTGACCTTTCAGGGTTAGGGCAGTTCTTC.

The chain employs TRBV10-2 and TRBJ2-7; TRBD1 aligns across 8 bases. V shed 5 bases and J 2 bases; nucleotides not matched to a gene: 2. The length of the CDR3 is 13 residues. Per germline, CDR1 WSHSY and CDR2 SAAADI. As DNA, the CDR3 is TGCGCCAGCAGTATGGGACAGGCCTACGAGCAGTACTTC. It encodes CASSMGQAYEQYF.

The chain combines TRBV18 with TRBJ2-5, with D maybe TRBD2 (6 bases). The V gene lost 3 bases and the J gene lost 5 bases, with 10 bases spanning the gap. The CDR3 runs 13 residues. Germline values: CDR1 KGHSH, CDR2 LQKENI. The DNA of the CDR3 is TGTGCCAGCTCACCCCTTGGGGGGGAGACCCAGTACTTC. Amino acid sequence: CASSPLGGETQYF.

This chain uses TRBV6-5 with TRBJ2-2; no clear D. This CDR3 has 13 residues. Germline loops: CDR1 MNHEY, CDR2 SVGAGI. V was cut by 6 bases and J by 6 bases, with 11 bases left in between. The CDR3 here is CASSFKSPGELFF. In nucleotides, the CDR3 is TGTGCCAGCAGCTTTAAATCTCCCGGGGAGCTGTTTTTT.

Concerning this clone: Relative to the germline gene, one junction end is altered; a read error may explain this. The J gene is TRBJ2-7, the V gene TRBV4-2, with 13 bases fitting TRBD2. This CDR3 region has 16 residues. The V gene's germline CDR1 is LGHNA and CDR2 YNFKEQ. For the CDR3, the DNA is TGTGCCAGCAGCCAAGACCTACTAGCGGGAGGGCCCCAGTTGTTCTTC. As protein: CASSQDLLAGGPQLFF.

The chain combines TRBV19 with TRBJ1-5; 9 bases are shared with TRBD1. Losses at the gene ends were 5 bases for V and 5 bases for J; bases not matched to a gene: 10. The CDR3 contains 16 residues. Germline lookup yields CDR1 LNHDA and CDR2 SQIVND (reference sequence). CDR3 bases: TGTGCCAGTAGTCTACTTAGGGGACAGGGACATCAGCCCCAGCATTTT. Translating gives CASSLLRGQGHQPQHF.

This sequence joins TRBV6-5 and TRBJ1-2, with D maybe TRBD1 (6 bases). There are 16 residues in the CDR3. V dropped 2 bases and J dropped 4 bases, with 17 bases sitting between them. Germline CDR1 MNHEY, CDR2 SVGAGI. The CDR3 spells CASSYHDRPSSYGYTF. In DNA, the CDR3 is TGTGCCAGCAGTTACCATGACAGGCCCTCCTCCTATGGCTACACCTTC.

This chain uses TRBV6-1 with TRBJ1-1, with D perhaps TRBD1 (5 bases). Trimming took off 2 bases at V and 5 bases at J, with 18 bases between the two ends. The CDR3 loop spans 16 amino acids. Germline loops: CDR1 MNHNS, CDR2 SASEGT. The CDR3: CASSERFRAGRTEAFF. The CDR3 nucleotides are TGTGCCAGCAGTGAAAGGTTTCGGGCAGGGAGGACTGAAGCTTTCTTT.

The chain links TRBV7-9 to TRBJ1-1; 7 positions agree with TRBD1. Trimming took 4 bases from V and 4 from J; bases not matched to a gene: 9. From germline, CDR1 is SEHNR and CDR2 FQNEAQ (reference sequence). The CDR3 is 15 residues long. The DNA of the CDR3 is TGTGCCAGCAGCTACCGGGACAGACCAGGCACTGAAGCTTTCTTT. Residues: CASSYRDRPGTEAFF.

CDR3: CASSFDSQPQHF. DNA of the CDR3: TGTGCCAGCAGCTTCGACAGCCAGCCCCAGCATTTT. This chain links TRBV5-8 with TRBJ1-5; the D gene is possibly TRBD1 (5 bases). Germline assignment: CDR1 SGHTS and CDR2 YDEGEE. The CDR3 spans 12 residues. V was pared by 2 bases and J by 7 bases, with 7 bases between.

This chain links TRBV5-4 with TRBJ1-2; perhaps TRBD1 as D (5 bases). Trimming pared 0 bases from V and 6 bases from J, leaving 12 bases between. Per the germline V gene, CDR1 is SGHNT and CDR2 is YYREEE (reference sequence). The CDR3 is 14 residues long. The CDR3 DNA follows: TGTGCCAGCAGCTTGGAGGCAGGGTTGAATGGCTACACCTTC. Translation: CASSLEAGLNGYTF.

This chain connects TRBV18 to TRBJ1-2; TRBD1 aligns across 7 bases. In germline, CDR1 is KGHSH, CDR2 LQKENI. V lost 3 bases, J lost 6 bases, and 10 bases stayed unmatched. The CDR3 has 15 amino acids. The CDR3 DNA reads as TGTGCCAGCTCACCGCCCGGACAGGTATGGCATGGCTACACCTTC. Its translation is CASSPPGQVWHGYTF.

The CDR3 coding sequence is TGTGCCAGCAGTTCCCCCCCTAGCGGAACCTACGAGCAGTACTTC. Residues: CASSSPPSGTYEQYF. The chain couples TRBV28 to TRBJ2-7; 7 bases align to TRBD2. The germline gives CDR1 MDHEN, CDR2 SYDVKM. J gave up 2 bases and V 4 bases, and 8 bases lay outside the gene matches. The CDR3 covers 15 residues.

J is TRBJ2-7 and V is TRBV5-1; a weak D match, TRBD1 (5 bases). With 5 bases removed from V and 3 bases from J, the gap between germline ends came to 9 bases. The CDR3 loop spans 12 amino acids. Germline V gene sequence: CDR1 SGHRS, CDR2 YFSETQ. The CDR3 loop reads CASRHTGYEQYF. The CDR3 DNA is TGCGCCAGCAGACACACAGGCTACGAGCAGTACTTC.

The table lists this clone with a few counts. The chain carries TRBV14 and TRBJ1-2; D not certain. Trimming pared 2 bases from V and 6 bases from J, leaving 10 bases between. The germline V gene encodes CDR1 SGHDN and CDR2 FVKESK. This CDR3 comprises 13 residues. The CDR3: CASSQINLDGYTF. CDR3 DNA: TGTGCCAGCAGCCAAATAAATCTCGATGGCTACACCTTC.

The chain recombines TRBV6-6 with TRBJ1-2; TRBD1 is a possible D gene (6 bases). Deletions cut 10 bases from V and 6 bases from J, with 18 bases between. Germline V CDR1 and CDR2: MNHNY, SVGAGI (reference sequence). The CDR3 sequence is 13 residues long. The CDR3 DNA is TGTGCCATTGCCCCGGCGCAGGGGCATGGCTACACCTTC. It specifies CAIAPAQGHGYTF.

The chain employs TRBV5-6 and TRBJ1-4; 10 positions match TRBD1. Germline V gene data show CDR1 as SGHDT and CDR2 as YYEEEE. This CDR3 contains 13 residues. V trimming: 4 bases; J trimming: 11 bases; junction bases outside the gene matches: 5. CDR3: CASSRDRGPKLFF. CDR3 coding DNA: TGTGCCAGCAGCCGGGACAGGGGACCTAAACTGTTTTTT.